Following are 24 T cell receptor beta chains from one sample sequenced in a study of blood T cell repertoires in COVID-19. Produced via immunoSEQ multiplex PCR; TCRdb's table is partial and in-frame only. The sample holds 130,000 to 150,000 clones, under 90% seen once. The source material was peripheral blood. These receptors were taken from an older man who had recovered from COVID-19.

CDR3 sequence: CASSGQGLYEQYF. CDR3 bases: TGTGCCAGCAGTGGACAGGGTCTCTACGAGCAGTACTTC. This chain joins TRBV2 and TRBJ2-7; TRBD1 agrees at 7 bases. V was clipped by 4 bases and J by 3 bases; unmatched bases: 3. Germline V CDR1 and CDR2: SNHLY, FYNNEI. The CDR3 spans 13 residues.

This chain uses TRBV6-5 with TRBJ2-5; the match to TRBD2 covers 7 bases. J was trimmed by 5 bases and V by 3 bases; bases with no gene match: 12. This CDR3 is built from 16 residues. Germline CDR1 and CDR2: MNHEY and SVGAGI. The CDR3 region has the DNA TGTGCCAGCAGTTATGTTGGGGCGGGAGAATGGGAGACCCAGTACTTC. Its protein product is CASSYVGAGEWETQYF.

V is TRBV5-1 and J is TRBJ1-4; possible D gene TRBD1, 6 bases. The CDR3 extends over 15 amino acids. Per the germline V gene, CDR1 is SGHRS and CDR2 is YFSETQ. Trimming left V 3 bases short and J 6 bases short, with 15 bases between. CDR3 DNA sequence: TGCGCCAGCAGCTACCAAGGGGGGGCCCATGAAAAACTGTTTTTT. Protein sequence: CASSYQGGAHEKLFF.

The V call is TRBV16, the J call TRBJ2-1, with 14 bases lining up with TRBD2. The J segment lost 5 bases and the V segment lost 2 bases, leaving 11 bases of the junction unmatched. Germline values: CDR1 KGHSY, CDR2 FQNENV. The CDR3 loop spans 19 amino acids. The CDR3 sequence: CASSQRKGGTSGRDNEQFF. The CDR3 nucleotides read TGTGCCAGCAGCCAAAGGAAAGGTGGGACTAGCGGGAGAGACAATGAGCAGTTCTTC.

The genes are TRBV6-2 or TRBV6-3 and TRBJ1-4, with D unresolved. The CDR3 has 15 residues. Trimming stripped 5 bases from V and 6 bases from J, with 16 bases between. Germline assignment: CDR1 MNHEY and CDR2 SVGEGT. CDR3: CASSDNTGVYEKLFF. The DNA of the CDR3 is TGTGCCAGCAGTGACAACACCGGGGTCTATGAAAAACTGTTTTTT.

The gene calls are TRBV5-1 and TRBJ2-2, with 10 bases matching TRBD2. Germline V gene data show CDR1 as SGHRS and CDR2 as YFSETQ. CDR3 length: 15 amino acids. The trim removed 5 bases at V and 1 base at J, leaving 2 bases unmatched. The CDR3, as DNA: TGCGCCAGCAGATGGACTAGCGGGAACACCGGGGAGCTGTTTTTT. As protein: CASRWTSGNTGELFF.

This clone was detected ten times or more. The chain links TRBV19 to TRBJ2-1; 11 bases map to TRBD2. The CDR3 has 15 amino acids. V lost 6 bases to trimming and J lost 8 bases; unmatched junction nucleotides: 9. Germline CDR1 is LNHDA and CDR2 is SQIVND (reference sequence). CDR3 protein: CASSTLAGAFDEQFF. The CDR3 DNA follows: TGTGCCAGTAGCACACTAGCGGGAGCTTTCGATGAGCAGTTCTTC.

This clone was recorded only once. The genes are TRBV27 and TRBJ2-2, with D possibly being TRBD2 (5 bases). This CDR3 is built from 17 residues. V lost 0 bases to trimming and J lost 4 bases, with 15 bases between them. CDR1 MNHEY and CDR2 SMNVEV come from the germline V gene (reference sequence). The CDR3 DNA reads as TGTGCCAGCAGTTTATCAATCCCCGGACTCTCCACCGGGGAGCTGTTTTTT. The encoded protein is CASSLSIPGLSTGELFF.

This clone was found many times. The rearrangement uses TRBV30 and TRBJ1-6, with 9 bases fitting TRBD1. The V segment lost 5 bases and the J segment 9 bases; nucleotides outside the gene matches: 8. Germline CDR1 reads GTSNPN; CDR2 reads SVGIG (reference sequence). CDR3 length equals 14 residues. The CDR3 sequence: CAWSSGTGSSPLHF. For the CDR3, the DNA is TGTGCCTGGTCGTCGGGGACAGGGAGTTCACCCCTCCACTTT.

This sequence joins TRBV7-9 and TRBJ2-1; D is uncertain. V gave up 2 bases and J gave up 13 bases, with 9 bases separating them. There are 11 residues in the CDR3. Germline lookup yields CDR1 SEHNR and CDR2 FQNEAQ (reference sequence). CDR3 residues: CASSLTTFQFF. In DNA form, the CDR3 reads TGTGCCAGCAGCTTAACAACATTCCAGTTCTTC. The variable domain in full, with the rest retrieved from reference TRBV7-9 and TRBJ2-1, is DTGVSQNPRHKITKRGQNVTFRCDPISEHNRLYWYRQTLGQGPEFLTYFQNEAQLEKSRLLSDRFSAERPKGSFSTLEIQRTEQGDSAMYLCASSLTTFQFFGPGTRLTVL.

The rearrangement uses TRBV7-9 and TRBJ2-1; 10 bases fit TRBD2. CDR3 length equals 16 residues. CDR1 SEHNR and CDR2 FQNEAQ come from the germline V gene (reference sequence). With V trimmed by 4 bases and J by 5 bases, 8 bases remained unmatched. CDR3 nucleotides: TGTGCCAGCAGCTCCGTAGCGGGGGGCTTCGACAATGAGCAGTTCTTC. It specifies CASSSVAGGFDNEQFF. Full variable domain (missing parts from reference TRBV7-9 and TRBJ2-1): DTGVSQNPRHKITKRGQNVTFRCDPISEHNRLYWYRQTLGQGPEFLTYFQNEAQLEKSRLLSDRFSAERPKGSFSTLEIQRTEQGDSAMYLCASSSVAGGFDNEQFFGPGTRLTVL.

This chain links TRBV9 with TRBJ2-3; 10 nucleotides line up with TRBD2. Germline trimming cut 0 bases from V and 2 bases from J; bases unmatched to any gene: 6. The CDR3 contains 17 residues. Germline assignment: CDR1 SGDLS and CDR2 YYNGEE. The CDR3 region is CASSVGAGGSYTDTQYF. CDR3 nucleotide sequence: TGTGCCAGCAGCGTAGGAGCGGGAGGGTCATACACAGATACGCAGTATTTT.

The CDR3 is CATWDTLDYEQYF. CDR3 nucleotide sequence: TGTGCCACCTGGGACACTCTAGACTACGAGCAGTACTTC. The chain is built from TRBV24-1 and TRBJ2-7; maybe TRBD1 (6 bases). The ends were cut back, 9 bases at V and 3 bases at J, with 14 bases in the middle. The CDR3 extends over 13 amino acids. Germline V lookup: CDR1 KGHDR, CDR2 SFDVKD.

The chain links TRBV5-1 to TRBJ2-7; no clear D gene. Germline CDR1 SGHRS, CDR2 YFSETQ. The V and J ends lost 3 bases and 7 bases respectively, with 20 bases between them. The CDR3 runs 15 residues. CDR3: CASSWVGVGASEQYF. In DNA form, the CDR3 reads TGCGCCAGCAGCTGGGTCGGAGTAGGTGCCTCTGAGCAGTACTTC.

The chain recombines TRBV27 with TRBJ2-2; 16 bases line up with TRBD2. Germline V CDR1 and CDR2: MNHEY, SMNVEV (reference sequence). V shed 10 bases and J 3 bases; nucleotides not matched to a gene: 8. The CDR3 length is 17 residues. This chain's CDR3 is CATRQGLAGGYTGELFF. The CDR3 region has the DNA TGTGCCACCCGACAGGGACTAGCGGGAGGGTACACCGGGGAGCTGTTTTTT.

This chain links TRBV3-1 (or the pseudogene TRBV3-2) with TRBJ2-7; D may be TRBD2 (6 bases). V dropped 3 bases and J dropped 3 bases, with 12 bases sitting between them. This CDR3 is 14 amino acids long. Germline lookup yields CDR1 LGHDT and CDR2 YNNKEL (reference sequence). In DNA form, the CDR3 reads TGTGCCAGCAGCCAGCGGGACGGACTCTACGAGCAGTACTTC. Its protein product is CASSQRDGLYEQYF.

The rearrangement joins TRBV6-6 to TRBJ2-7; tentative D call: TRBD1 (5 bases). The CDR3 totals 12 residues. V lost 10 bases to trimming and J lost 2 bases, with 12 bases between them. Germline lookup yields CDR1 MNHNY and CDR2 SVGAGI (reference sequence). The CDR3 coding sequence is TGTGCCACCCAGGGATTGACCTACGAGCAGTACTTC. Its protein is CATQGLTYEQYF.

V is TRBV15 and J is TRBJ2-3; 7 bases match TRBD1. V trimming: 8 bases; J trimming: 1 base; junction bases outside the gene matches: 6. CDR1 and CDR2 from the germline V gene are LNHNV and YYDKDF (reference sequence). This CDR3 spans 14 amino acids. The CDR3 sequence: CATETGSGTDTQYF. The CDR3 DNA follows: TGTGCCACCGAGACAGGGTCGGGCACAGATACGCAGTATTTT.

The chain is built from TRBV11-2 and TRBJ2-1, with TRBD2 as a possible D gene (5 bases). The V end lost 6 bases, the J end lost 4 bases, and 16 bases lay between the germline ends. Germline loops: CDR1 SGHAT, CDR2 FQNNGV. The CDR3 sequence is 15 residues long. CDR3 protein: CASRAIARRYNEQFF. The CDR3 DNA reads TGTGCCAGCAGGGCGATAGCGAGGAGATACAATGAGCAGTTCTTC.

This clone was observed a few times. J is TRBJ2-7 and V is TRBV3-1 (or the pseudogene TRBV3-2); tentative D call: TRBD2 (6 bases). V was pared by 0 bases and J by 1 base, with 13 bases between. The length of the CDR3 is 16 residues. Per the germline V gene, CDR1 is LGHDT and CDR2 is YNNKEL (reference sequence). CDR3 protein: CASSQDFGTPSYEQYF. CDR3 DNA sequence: TGTGCCAGCAGCCAAGATTTTGGGACTCCGTCCTACGAGCAGTACTTC.

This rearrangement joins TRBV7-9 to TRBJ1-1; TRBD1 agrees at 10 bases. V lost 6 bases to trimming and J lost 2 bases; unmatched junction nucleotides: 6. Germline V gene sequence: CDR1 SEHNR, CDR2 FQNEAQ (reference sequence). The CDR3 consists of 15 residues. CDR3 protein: CASSRGQGGNTEAFF. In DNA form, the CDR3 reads TGTGCCAGCAGTCGAGGACAGGGGGGAAACACTGAAGCTTTCTTT.

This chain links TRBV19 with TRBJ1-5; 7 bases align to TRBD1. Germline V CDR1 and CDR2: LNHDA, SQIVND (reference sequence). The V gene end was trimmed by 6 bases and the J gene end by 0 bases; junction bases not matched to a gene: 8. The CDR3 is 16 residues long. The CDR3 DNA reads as TGTGCCAGTAGCAGAGGACAGGTCGGTAGCAATCAGCCCCAGCATTTT. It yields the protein CASSRGQVGSNQPQHF.

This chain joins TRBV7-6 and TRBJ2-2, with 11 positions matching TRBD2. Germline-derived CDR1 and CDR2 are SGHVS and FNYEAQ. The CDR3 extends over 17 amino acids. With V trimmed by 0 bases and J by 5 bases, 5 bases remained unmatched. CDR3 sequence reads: CASSLAPLAGGTGELFF. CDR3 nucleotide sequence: TGTGCCAGCAGCTTAGCGCCTTTAGCGGGAGGGACCGGGGAGCTGTTTTTT.

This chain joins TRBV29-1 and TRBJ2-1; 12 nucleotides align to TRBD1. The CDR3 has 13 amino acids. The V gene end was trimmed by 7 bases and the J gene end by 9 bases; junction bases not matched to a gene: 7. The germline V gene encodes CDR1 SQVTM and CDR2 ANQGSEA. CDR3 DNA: TGCAGCGGGGGACAGGGGGCGCCTGTTGAGCAGTTCTTC. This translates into CSGGQGAPVEQFF.